This T cell receptor beta chain was captured by sequencing in a study of CD8 T cells in ankylosing spondylitis. Comment on this clonotype: A read error may be the cause here, since a much bigger clone is one base away.

The CDR3 length is 15 residues. Via MiXCR, TCRdb re-called the 5' RACE reads, giving one row per CDR3 protein. The repertoire holds some 130,000 distinct CDR3 sequences, with about 7% as singletons. This clonotype was obtained from a female donor with ankylosing spondylitis or in good health (not recorded which). This chain links TRBV12-3 or TRBV12-4 with TRBJ1-2; weak D call: TRBD1 (6 bases). The sample comprised blood, either unsorted or a sorted T cell fraction (not recorded which). The CDR3 protein is CTSSSLGGRGYGYTF. The CDR3 region has the DNA TGTACCAGCAGCTCCCTCGGGGGGCGCGGCTATGGCTACACCTTC.